These T cell receptor beta chains were read from a single sample in a study of cytotoxic CD8 clonotypes in ibrutinib-treated CLL. Assay: immunoSEQ multiplex PCR; the TCRdb copy retains only in-frame clones and omits some. The table has 250,000 to 350,000 clones, 60% to 80% seen once; the top ten hold about 5.7%. The sample here was PBMCs, taken at disease progression, from a patient treated with ibrutinib. All receptors come from a human donor with chronic lymphocytic leukemia. Each CDR3 is given with its conserved first and last residue. The D gene is left open where the match is weak. The size of a clone is reported for some rows only, either as once, few or many, or as a class for expanded clones.

d_call: -
j_call: TRBJ2-7
v_call: TRBV18
clone_size: -
cdr3_nt: TGTGCCAGCTCACAGGTGGGGGGAGGCTACGAGCAGTACTTC
cdr3_aa: CASSQVGGGYEQYF

d_call: TRBD2
j_call: TRBJ2-2
v_call: TRBV14
clone_size: -
cdr3_nt: TGTGCCAGCAGCCAAGTCCGGCTAGCGGGAGGCACCGGGGAGCTGTTTTTT
cdr3_aa: CASSQVRLAGGTGELFF

d_call: TRBD1
j_call: TRBJ2-5
v_call: TRBV29-1
clone_size: once
cdr3_nt: TGCAGCGTTGATTTGGGACAGGGATACCAAGAGACCCAGTACTTC
cdr3_aa: CSVDLGQGYQETQYF

d_call: TRBD1
j_call: TRBJ1-1
v_call: TRBV4-1
clone_size: -
cdr3_nt: TGCGCCAGCAGCCGAGGACAGGGGGAAGCTTTCTTT
cdr3_aa: CASSRGQGEAFF

d_call: TRBD2
j_call: TRBJ2-3
v_call: TRBV7-9
clone_size: -
cdr3_nt: TGTGCCAGCAGACCTTCCGGGACTAGCGGGAGGGCCGGGACAGATACGCAGTATTTT
cdr3_aa: CASRPSGTSGRAGTDTQYF

d_call: -
j_call: TRBJ2-2
v_call: TRBV28
clone_size: -
cdr3_nt: TGTGCCAGCAGCCCGGGGGCCACCCGGTGGACCGGGGAGCTGTTTTTT
cdr3_aa: CASSPGATRWTGELFF

d_call: -
j_call: TRBJ2-1
v_call: TRBV6-5
clone_size: once
cdr3_nt: TGTGCCAGCAGTTACAGTGCGGCCTTCGGAAACAATGAGCAGTTCTTC
cdr3_aa: CASSYSAAFGNNEQFF

d_call: TRBD2
j_call: TRBJ2-7
v_call: TRBV29-1
clone_size: -
cdr3_nt: TGCAGCGTTGATAGCGGGAGTAAATCCGCGCGGGTGGACGAGCAGTACTTC
cdr3_aa: CSVDSGSKSARVDEQYF

d_call: -
j_call: TRBJ2-7
v_call: TRBV4-1
clone_size: -
cdr3_nt: TGCGCCAGCAGCCAAGATAATACAGAGGTCTACGAGCAGTACTTC
cdr3_aa: CASSQDNTEVYEQYF

d_call: -
j_call: TRBJ1-1
v_call: TRBV7-3
clone_size: -
cdr3_nt: TGTGCCAGCAGCTTAAGGTACGGGGTTGAAGCTTTCTTT
cdr3_aa: CASSLRYGVEAFF

d_call: -
j_call: TRBJ1-4
v_call: TRBV5-4
clone_size: -
cdr3_nt: TGTGCCAGCAGCTTGGGGCCCGTGGAGGAAAAACTGTTTTTT
cdr3_aa: CASSLGPVEEKLFF

d_call: -
j_call: TRBJ2-3
v_call: TRBV29-1
clone_size: -
cdr3_nt: TGCAGCGGGGCCTCATCCACAGATACGCAGTATTTT
cdr3_aa: CSGASSTDTQYF

d_call: TRBD2
j_call: TRBJ2-1
v_call: TRBV2
clone_size: -
cdr3_nt: TGTGCCAGCAGGCTGACTAGCGCAAGCTCCTACAATGAGCAGTTCTTC
cdr3_aa: CASRLTSASSYNEQFF

d_call: TRBD1
j_call: TRBJ1-2
v_call: TRBV5-5
clone_size: -
cdr3_nt: TGTGCCAGCAGCCGGGACAGCAACTATGGCTACACCTTC
cdr3_aa: CASSRDSNYGYTF

d_call: -
j_call: TRBJ1-1
v_call: TRBV11-2
clone_size: -
cdr3_nt: TGTGCCAGCAGCTTTCGGCTACAGTTTGGGATGAACACTGAAGCTTTCTTT
cdr3_aa: CASSFRLQFGMNTEAFF

d_call: -
j_call: TRBJ2-7
v_call: TRBV13
clone_size: -
cdr3_nt: TGTGCCAGCAGCCCTCTAGTGGGGGAGCAGTACTTC
cdr3_aa: CASSPLVGEQYF

d_call: -
j_call: TRBJ1-2
v_call: TRBV6-5
clone_size: few
cdr3_nt: TGTGCCAGTAAAAGGTCCCTGCGGGGGCCTGGCTACACCTTC
cdr3_aa: CASKRSLRGPGYTF

d_call: TRBD1
j_call: TRBJ1-5
v_call: TRBV4-1
clone_size: -
cdr3_nt: TGCGCCAGCAGCCAAAAGACAGGGGCGAGCAATCAGCCCCAGCATTTT
cdr3_aa: CASSQKTGASNQPQHF

d_call: -
j_call: TRBJ1-5
v_call: TRBV5-5
clone_size: -
cdr3_nt: TGTGCCAGCAGCTTGGCTCGGCATCAGCCCCAGCATTTT
cdr3_aa: CASSLARHQPQHF

d_call: -
j_call: TRBJ2-7
v_call: TRBV29-1
clone_size: -
cdr3_nt: TGCAGCGGGTGGGTGGGGATCGAGCAGTACTTC
cdr3_aa: CSGWVGIEQYF

d_call: -
j_call: TRBJ1-1
v_call: TRBV25-1
clone_size: -
cdr3_nt: TGTGCCAGCAGGGACCCAGGGTCACCGGCTGAAGCTTTCTTT
cdr3_aa: CASRDPGSPAEAFF

d_call: -
j_call: TRBJ2-7
v_call: TRBV5-1
clone_size: few
cdr3_nt: TGCGCCAGCAGCTTGCTTAAGGGATCCTACGAGCAGTACTTC
cdr3_aa: CASSLLKGSYEQYF

d_call: -
j_call: TRBJ2-1
v_call: TRBV7-3
clone_size: few
cdr3_nt: TGTGCCAGCAGCTTAATTCCGTCAGGAACGTTGTACGGATACAATGAGCAGTTCTTC
cdr3_aa: CASSLIPSGTLYGYNEQFF

d_call: -
j_call: TRBJ2-3
v_call: TRBV27
clone_size: -
cdr3_nt: TGTGCCAGCAGTTCCTACAGAGTACCCACAGATACGCAGTATTTT
cdr3_aa: CASSSYRVPTDTQYF

d_call: TRBD1
j_call: TRBJ1-5
v_call: TRBV28
clone_size: once
cdr3_nt: TGTGCCAGCAGACTCGTTAGGACAGGGCGTAGCAATCAGCCCCAGCATTTT
cdr3_aa: CASRLVRTGRSNQPQHF

d_call: TRBD1
j_call: TRBJ1-2
v_call: TRBV29-1
clone_size: few
cdr3_nt: TGCAGCGTTGAAGGGATCGACAGGGCCTTCTCCTTC
cdr3_aa: CSVEGIDRAFSF

d_call: -
j_call: TRBJ2-1
v_call: TRBV9
clone_size: once
cdr3_nt: TGTGCCAGCAGCGTAGCTCAGGGCCCCCTTAATGAGCAGTTCTTC
cdr3_aa: CASSVAQGPLNEQFF

d_call: -
j_call: TRBJ2-7
v_call: TRBV15
clone_size: -
cdr3_nt: TGTGCCACCAGCCCCGGGGACTACGAGCAGTACTTC
cdr3_aa: CATSPGDYEQYF

d_call: TRBD1
j_call: TRBJ1-5
v_call: TRBV7-6
clone_size: -
cdr3_nt: TGTGCCAGCAGCCCGGGACAGGGGGCCGGACAGCCCCAGCATTTT
cdr3_aa: CASSPGQGAGQPQHF